This passage covers 18 T cell receptor beta chains from one sample sequenced in a study of neoadjuvant nivolumab and ipilimumab in lung cancer. TCRdb's table, derived via immunoSEQ multiplex PCR, lists solely in-frame clones and lacks some. Among 24,000 or so clones listed, over 80% were seen once. Material: peripheral blood, obtained before neoadjuvant nivolumab, alone or with ipilimumab. The receptors were sampled from an adult with non-small cell lung cancer.

This chain joins TRBV5-4 and TRBJ1-1; 7 bases are a match to TRBD1. The CDR3 length is 14 residues. J was trimmed by 3 bases and V by 5 bases; bases with no gene match: 7. Germline CDR1 reads SGHNT; CDR2 reads YYREEE (reference sequence). For the CDR3, the DNA is TGTGCCAGCAGTCGTACAGGGGTACACACTGAAGCTTTCTTT. Translation: CASSRTGVHTEAFF. The entire variable domain, with the rest obtained from reference TRBV5-4 and TRBJ1-1, is as follows: ETGVTQSPTHLIKTRGQQVTLRCSSQSGHNTVSWYQQALGQGPQFIFQYYREEENGRGNFPPRFSGLQFPNYSSELNVNALELDDSALYLCASSRTGVHTEAFFGQGTRLTVV.

This rearrangement joins TRBV7-6 to TRBJ1-5; D gene ambiguous. The CDR3 has 14 residues. V lost 1 base to trimming and J lost 0 bases, with 4 bases between them. The germline V gene encodes CDR1 SGHVS and CDR2 FNYEAQ. The CDR3 loop reads CASSLGYSNQPQHF. CDR3 DNA: TGTGCCAGCAGCTTAGGATATAGCAATCAGCCCCAGCATTTT.

This chain uses TRBV6-5 with TRBJ2-7, with TRBD2 identical over 13 bases. V lost 4 bases, J lost 2 bases, and 5 bases stayed unmatched. This CDR3 region has 16 residues. Germline CDR1 and CDR2: MNHEY and SVGAGI. The CDR3 DNA reads as TGTGCCAGCAGTTTGGGGACTAGCGGGGCCACCTACGAGCAGTACTTC. It yields the protein CASSLGTSGATYEQYF.

This rearrangement joins TRBV29-1 to TRBJ1-1; TRBD1 agrees at 7 bases. Trimming at V came to 6 bases and at J to 1 base, leaving 8 bases not matched to a gene. CDR3 size: 14 residues. Per the germline V gene, CDR1 is SQVTM and CDR2 is ANQGSEA. The CDR3 sequence: CSVGTGTANTEAFF. CDR3 in DNA: TGCAGCGTAGGTACCGGGACAGCGAACACTGAAGCTTTCTTT.

V usage is TRBV5-1 and J usage is TRBJ2-3; the D is unclear. The CDR3 loop spans 16 amino acids. Germline V gene data show CDR1 as SGHRS and CDR2 as YFSETQ. Deletions cut 0 bases from V and 5 bases from J, with 16 bases between. CDR3 DNA: TGCGCCAGCAGCTTGGAGGGTCCAATCATGGGAGATACGCAGTATTTT. Encoded protein: CASSLEGPIMGDTQYF. The whole variable domain, filled in from reference TRBV5-1 and TRBJ2-3, reads KAGVTQTPRYLIKTRGQQVTLSCSPISGHRSVSWYQQTPGQGLQFLFEYFSETQRNKGNFPGRFSGRQFSNSRSEMNVSTLELGDSALYLCASSLEGPIMGDTQYFGPGTRLTVL.

DNA of the CDR3: TGTGCCATCAGTGAGAATCCCGAGCGGGGGGCTTATACAGATACGCAGTATTTT. Protein sequence: CAISENPERGAYTDTQYF. The chain recombines TRBV10-3 with TRBJ2-3, with 9 bases identical to TRBD2. Trimming at V came to 2 bases and at J to 3 bases, leaving 12 bases not matched to a gene. The CDR3 runs to 18 residues. Germline lookup yields CDR1 ENHRY and CDR2 SYGVKD.

The chain recombines TRBV6-5 with TRBJ2-7, with 9 bases aligning to TRBD1. The CDR3 covers 13 residues. Germline lookup yields CDR1 MNHEY and CDR2 SVGAGI. The ends lost 6 bases at V and 12 bases at J; junction bases unmatched: 12. DNA for the CDR3: TGTGCCAGCAGGCAGACAGGGGGTATATTACTGTACTTC. Its protein is CASRQTGGILLYF.

This chain links TRBV11-2 with TRBJ1-5; D is ambiguous. This CDR3 is 13 amino acids long. V was clipped by 1 base and J by 6 bases, with 7 bases between them. In germline, CDR1 is SGHAT, CDR2 FQNNGV. This CDR3 is CASSLGDRQPQHF. DNA for the CDR3: TGTGCCAGCAGCTTAGGGGATCGTCAGCCCCAGCATTTT.

This sequence joins TRBV5-1 and TRBJ1-5; the match to TRBD1 covers 9 bases. J gave up 1 base and V 0 bases, and 2 bases lay outside the gene matches. This CDR3 comprises 16 residues. The germline CDR1 and CDR2 sequences are SGHRS and YFSETQ. This CDR3 reads CASSLGGQGSNQPQHF. CDR3 nucleotide sequence: TGCGCCAGCAGCTTGGGGGGACAGGGAAGCAATCAGCCCCAGCATTTT. Combining the CDR3 with reference TRBV5-1 and TRBJ1-5 gives the whole variable domain KAGVTQTPRYLIKTRGQQVTLSCSPISGHRSVSWYQQTPGQGLQFLFEYFSETQRNKGNFPGRFSGRQFSNSRSEMNVSTLELGDSALYLCASSLGGQGSNQPQHFGDGTRLSIL.

The chain links TRBV5-1 to TRBJ2-7; 9 bases are shared with TRBD1. The CDR3 spans 14 residues. The V segment lost 5 bases and the J segment 0 bases; nucleotides outside the gene matches: 3. The germline gives CDR1 SGHRS, CDR2 YFSETQ. The CDR3 is CASSYRGLSYEQYF. In DNA form, the CDR3 reads TGCGCCAGCAGTTACAGGGGGCTCTCCTACGAGCAGTACTTC.

This clone was seen only once. The rearrangement links TRBV7-9 to TRBJ2-1; D is undetermined. CDR3 length: 11 amino acids. Per the germline V gene, CDR1 is SEHNR and CDR2 is FQNEAQ (reference sequence). Trimming removed 4 bases from V and 8 bases from J, with 6 bases in between. In DNA form, the CDR3 reads TGTGCCAGCAGCTCGTCGGATGAGCAGTTCTTC. This translates into CASSSSDEQFF.

This chain uses TRBV5-4 with TRBJ2-5, with 9 positions matching TRBD2. Germline CDR1 SGHNT, CDR2 YYREEE (reference sequence). The CDR3 extends over 16 amino acids. The V and J ends lost 0 bases and 2 bases, in that order; junction bases with no gene match: 5. The chain's CDR3 is CASSLGAGGFQETQYF. The CDR3 DNA sequence: TGTGCCAGCAGCTTGGGAGCGGGGGGTTTTCAAGAGACCCAGTACTTC.

This chain connects TRBV28 to TRBJ2-7, with D unresolved. Trimming cost V 5 bases and J 7 bases, with 12 bases left between them. Germline CDR1 is MDHEN and CDR2 is SYDVKM. CDR3 length: 12 residues. CDR3 bases: TGTGCCAGCAGTAGAGAGTGGGGTGAGCAGTACTTC. This gives the protein CASSREWGEQYF. The full variable domain, completed using reference TRBV28 and TRBJ2-7, is DVKVTQSSRYLVKRTGEKVFLECVQDMDHENMFWYRQDPGLGLRLIYFSYDVKMKEKGDIPEGYSVSREKKERFSLILESASTNQTSMYLCASSREWGEQYFGPGTRLTVT.

This clone was seen only a few times. The CDR3 DNA reads TGTGCCAGCAGCTTAACAGGAGGCCATAATTCACCCCTCCACTTT. This gives the protein CASSLTGGHNSPLHF. V gene TRBV7-3 combines with J gene TRBJ1-6; D is uncertain. V shed 0 bases and J shed 5 bases, with 8 bases lying between them. This CDR3 is 15 amino acids long. The germline V gene has CDR1 SGHTA and CDR2 FQGTGA.

The chain has TRBV10-3 and TRBJ1-4, with 9 nucleotides matching TRBD1. The germline gives CDR1 ENHRY, CDR2 SYGVKD. The V segment lost 2 bases and the J segment 13 bases; nucleotides outside the gene matches: 2. The CDR3 is 12 residues long. CDR3 nucleotide sequence: TGTGCCATCAGTGAGGGACAGGGGATACTGTTTTTT. Residues: CAISEGQGILFF.

The V call is TRBV7-3, the J call TRBJ1-4, with D possibly matching TRBD1 (5 bases). Germline CDR1 SGHTA, CDR2 FQGTGA. The CDR3 length is 17 residues. V shed 1 base and J shed 0 bases, with 12 bases lying between them. DNA of the CDR3: TGTGCCAGCAGCTTAATGAGAGGGGTTGCAACTAATGAAAAACTGTTTTTT. Translated, it gives CASSLMRGVATNEKLFF.

The rearrangement joins TRBV19 to TRBJ1-4; D is ambiguous. This CDR3 has 15 residues. CDR1 is LNHDA, CDR2 SQIVND, per germline (reference sequence). Trimming shortened V by 4 bases and J by 7 bases, and 16 bases separated the two germline ends. As DNA, the CDR3 is TGTGCCAGTAGTACCCAGACGGCTTCGGCTGAAAAACTGTTTTTT. Translated: CASSTQTASAEKLFF.

The CDR3 reads CASSPGIGTVDGEQYF. CDR3 in DNA: TGTGCCAGCAGCCCCGGAATTGGGACAGTAGATGGCGAGCAGTACTTC. This chain uses TRBV13 with TRBJ2-7; 7 bases line up with TRBD1. The CDR3 runs 16 residues. V lost 5 bases, J lost 6 bases, and 16 bases stayed unmatched. In germline, CDR1 is PRHDT, CDR2 FYEKMQ (reference sequence).